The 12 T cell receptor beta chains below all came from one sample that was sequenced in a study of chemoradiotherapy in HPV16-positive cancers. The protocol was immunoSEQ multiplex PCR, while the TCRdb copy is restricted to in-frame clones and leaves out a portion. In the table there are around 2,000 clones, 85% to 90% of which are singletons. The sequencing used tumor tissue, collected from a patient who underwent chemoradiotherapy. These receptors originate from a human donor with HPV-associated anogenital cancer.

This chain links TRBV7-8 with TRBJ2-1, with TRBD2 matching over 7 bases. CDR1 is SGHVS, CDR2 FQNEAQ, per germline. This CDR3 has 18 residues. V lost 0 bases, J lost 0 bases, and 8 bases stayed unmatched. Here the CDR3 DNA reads TGTGCCAGCAGCTTAGCTGGATCTAGCGGACGCTCCTACAATGAGCAGTTCTTC. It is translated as CASSLAGSSGRSYNEQFF.

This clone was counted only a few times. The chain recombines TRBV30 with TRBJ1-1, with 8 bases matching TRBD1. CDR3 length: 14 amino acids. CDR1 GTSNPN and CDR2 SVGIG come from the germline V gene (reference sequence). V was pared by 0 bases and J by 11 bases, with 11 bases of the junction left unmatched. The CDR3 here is CAWSVQSQGARAFF. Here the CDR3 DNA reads TGTGCCTGGAGTGTACAATCGCAGGGGGCTCGTGCTTTCTTT.

CDR3 coding DNA: TGTGCCAGCAGTGGGGGAGGGACAGGGAATCAGCCCCAGCATTTT. Translating it yields CASSGGGTGNQPQHF. The chain is built from TRBV6-1 and TRBJ1-5; 9 positions agree with TRBD1. Trimming removed 4 bases from V and 4 bases from J; junction bases left unmatched: 5. The germline CDR1 and CDR2 sequences are MNHNS and SASEGT. The length of the CDR3 is 15 residues.

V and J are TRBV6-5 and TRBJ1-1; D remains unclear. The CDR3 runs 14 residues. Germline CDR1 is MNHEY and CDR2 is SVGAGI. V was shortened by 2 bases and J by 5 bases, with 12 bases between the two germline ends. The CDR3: CASSYGLALTEAFF. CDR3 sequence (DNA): TGTGCCAGCAGTTACGGGCTGGCACTGACTGAAGCTTTCTTT.

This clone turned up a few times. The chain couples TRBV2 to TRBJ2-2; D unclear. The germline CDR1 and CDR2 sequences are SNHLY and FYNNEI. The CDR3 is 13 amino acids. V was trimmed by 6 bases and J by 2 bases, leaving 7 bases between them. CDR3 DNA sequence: TGTGCCAGCAGGCATACTAACACCGGGGAGCTGTTTTTT. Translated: CASRHTNTGELFF.

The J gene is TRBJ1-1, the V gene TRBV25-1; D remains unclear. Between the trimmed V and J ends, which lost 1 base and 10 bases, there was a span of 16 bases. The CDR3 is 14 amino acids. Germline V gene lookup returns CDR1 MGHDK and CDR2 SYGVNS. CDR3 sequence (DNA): TGTGCCAGCAGTGAATCCCACCCTCGCGGTCCAGCTTTCTTT. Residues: CASSESHPRGPAFF.

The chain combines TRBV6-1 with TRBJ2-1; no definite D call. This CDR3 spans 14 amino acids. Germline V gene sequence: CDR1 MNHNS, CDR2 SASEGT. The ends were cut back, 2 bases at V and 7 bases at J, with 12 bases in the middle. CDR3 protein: CASSEQGRLNEQFF. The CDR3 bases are TGTGCCAGCAGTGAACAAGGCCGGCTAAATGAGCAGTTCTTC.

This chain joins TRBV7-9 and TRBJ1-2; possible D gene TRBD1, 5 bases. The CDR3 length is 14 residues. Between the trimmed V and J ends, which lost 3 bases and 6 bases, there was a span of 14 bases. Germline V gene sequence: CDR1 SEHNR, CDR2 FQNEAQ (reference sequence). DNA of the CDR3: TGTGCCAGCAGCTTCTGGGACGACGCAGATGGCTACACCTTC. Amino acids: CASSFWDDADGYTF. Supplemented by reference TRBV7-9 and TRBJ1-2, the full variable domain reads DTGVSQNPRHKITKRGQNVTFRCDPISEHNRLYWYRQTLGQGPEFLTYFQNEAQLEKSRLLSDRFSAERPKGSFSTLEIQRTEQGDSAMYLCASSFWDDADGYTFGSGTRLTVV.

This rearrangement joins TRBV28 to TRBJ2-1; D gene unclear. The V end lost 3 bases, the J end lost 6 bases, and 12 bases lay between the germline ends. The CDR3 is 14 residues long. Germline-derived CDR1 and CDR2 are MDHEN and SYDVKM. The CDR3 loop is CASSFFVNFNEQFF. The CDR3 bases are TGTGCCAGCAGTTTTTTCGTGAATTTCAATGAGCAGTTCTTC. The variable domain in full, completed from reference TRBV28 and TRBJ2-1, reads DVKVTQSSRYLVKRTGEKVFLECVQDMDHENMFWYRQDPGLGLRLIYFSYDVKMKEKGDIPEGYSVSREKKERFSLILESASTNQTSMYLCASSFFVNFNEQFFGPGTRLTVL.

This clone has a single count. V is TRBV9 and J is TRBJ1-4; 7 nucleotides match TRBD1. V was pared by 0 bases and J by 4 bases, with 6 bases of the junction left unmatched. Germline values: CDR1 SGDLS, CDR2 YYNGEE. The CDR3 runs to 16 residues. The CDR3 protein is CASSVGQGGVNEKLFF. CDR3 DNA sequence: TGTGCCAGCAGCGTAGGACAGGGAGGGGTTAATGAAAAACTGTTTTTT.

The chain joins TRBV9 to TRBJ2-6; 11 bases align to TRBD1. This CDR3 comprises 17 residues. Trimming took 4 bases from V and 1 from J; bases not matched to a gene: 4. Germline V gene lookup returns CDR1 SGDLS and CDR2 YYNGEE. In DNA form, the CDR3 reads TGTGCCAGCAGCTGGGGACAGGGGGAGTCTGGGGCCAACGTCCTGACTTTC. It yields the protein CASSWGQGESGANVLTF.

DNA of the CDR3: TGTGCCAGCAGGGATCAGGGGGATACCAATCAGCCCCAGCATTTT. Translation: CASRDQGDTNQPQHF. V gene TRBV2 combines with J gene TRBJ1-5; the match to TRBD1 covers 7 bases. Losses at the gene ends were 6 bases for V and 3 bases for J; bases not matched to a gene: 8. There are 15 residues in the CDR3. The germline V gene has CDR1 SNHLY and CDR2 FYNNEI.